This T cell receptor beta chain appears in the sequencing data of a study of siplizumab effects on memory and regulatory T cells. Assays examined 75,000 to 100,000 TCR templates per sample. Profiled with immunoSEQ multiplex PCR; TCRdb holds only in-frame clones, not every one. This table has about 120,000 clones, about 94% appearing once. As for this clone: Antigen: not known.

Points from the study as a whole: The drug siplizumab significantly decreased the alloreactive sequences that could be traced to unstimulated CD4+ memory cells. The authors did not confirm suppressive function in proliferating Tregs from siplizumab cultures.

Trimming took 5 bases from V and 4 from J; bases not matched to a gene: 7. Germline values: CDR1 SGHTA, CDR2 FQGNSA. CDR3 length equals 14 residues. The chain employs TRBV7-2 and TRBJ1-2, with TRBD1 identical over 7 bases. The material sequenced was non-Treg CD4+ T cells sorted from blood. The TCR originated in a human donor in good health. CDR3 residues: CASSADREGYGYTF. The DNA for the CDR3 is TGTGCCAGCAGCGCCGACAGGGAGGGCTATGGCTACACCTTC.